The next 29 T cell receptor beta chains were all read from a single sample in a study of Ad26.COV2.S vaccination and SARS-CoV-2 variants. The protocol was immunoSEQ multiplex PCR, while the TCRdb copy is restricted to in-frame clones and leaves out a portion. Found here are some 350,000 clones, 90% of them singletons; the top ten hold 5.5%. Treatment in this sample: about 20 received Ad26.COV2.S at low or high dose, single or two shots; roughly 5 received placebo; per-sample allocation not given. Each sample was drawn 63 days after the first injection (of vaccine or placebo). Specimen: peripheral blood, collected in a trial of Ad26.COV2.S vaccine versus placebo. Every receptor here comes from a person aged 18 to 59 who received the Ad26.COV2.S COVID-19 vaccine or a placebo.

The CDR3 is CASSESTASTDTQYF. The CDR3 region has the DNA TGCGCCAGCAGTGAGTCGACAGCAAGCACAGATACGCAGTATTTT. V gene TRBV10-1 combines with J gene TRBJ2-3, with a possible D match to TRBD1 (5 bases). Deletions cut 0 bases from V and 0 bases from J, with 7 bases between. The germline CDR1 and CDR2 sequences are WNHNN and SYGVQD (reference sequence). This CDR3 has 15 residues.

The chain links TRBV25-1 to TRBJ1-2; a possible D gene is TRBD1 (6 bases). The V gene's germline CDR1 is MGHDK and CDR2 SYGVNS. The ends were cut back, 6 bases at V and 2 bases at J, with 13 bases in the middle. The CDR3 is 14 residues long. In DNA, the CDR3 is TGTGCCAGCAGCTATAGTACAGGGAACTATGGCTACACCTTC. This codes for CASSYSTGNYGYTF.

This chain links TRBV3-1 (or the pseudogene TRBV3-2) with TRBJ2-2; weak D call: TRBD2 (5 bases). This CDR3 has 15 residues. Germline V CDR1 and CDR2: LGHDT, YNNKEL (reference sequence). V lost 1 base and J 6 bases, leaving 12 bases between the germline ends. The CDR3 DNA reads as TGTGCCAGCAGCCAAGCGACTATAAAGCCCGGGGAGCTGTTTTTT. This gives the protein CASSQATIKPGELFF.

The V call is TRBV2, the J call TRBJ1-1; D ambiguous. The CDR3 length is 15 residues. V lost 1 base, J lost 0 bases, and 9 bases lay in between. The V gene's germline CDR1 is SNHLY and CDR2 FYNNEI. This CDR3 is CASSEELSMNTEAFF. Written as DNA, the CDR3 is TGTGCCAGCAGTGAAGAGCTCAGCATGAACACTGAAGCTTTCTTT. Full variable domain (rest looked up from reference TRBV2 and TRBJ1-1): EPEVTQTPSHQVTQMGQEVILRCVPISNHLYFYWYRQILGQKVEFLVSFYNNEISEKSEIFDDQFSVERPDGSNFTLKIRSTKLEDSAMYFCASSEELSMNTEAFFGQGTRLTVV.

CDR3 amino acids: CASSPGGDSGIYGYTF. In DNA, the CDR3 is TGTGCCAGCAGCCCGGGGGGGGACAGCGGTATCTATGGCTACACCTTC. V usage is TRBV5-4 and J usage is TRBJ1-2; 7 nucleotides line up with TRBD1. The ends lost 4 bases at V and 4 bases at J; junction bases unmatched: 13. The CDR3 consists of 16 residues. Germline assignment: CDR1 SGHNT and CDR2 YYREEE (reference sequence).

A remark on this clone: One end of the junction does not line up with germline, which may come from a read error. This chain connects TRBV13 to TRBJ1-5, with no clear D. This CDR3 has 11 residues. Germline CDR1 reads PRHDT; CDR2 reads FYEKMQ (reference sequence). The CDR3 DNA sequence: TGTGCCAGCAGCTTAGTGGTGGGAGAAATCTTT. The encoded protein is CASSLVVGEIF.

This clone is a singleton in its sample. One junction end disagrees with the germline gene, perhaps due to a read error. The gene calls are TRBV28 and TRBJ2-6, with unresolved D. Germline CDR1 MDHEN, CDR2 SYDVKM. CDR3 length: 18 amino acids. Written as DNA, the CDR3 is TGTGCCAACAGTTTATTAGGGCAGACGAGCTCTGGGGCCAACGTCCTGACTTTC. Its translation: CANSLLGQTSSGANVLTF.

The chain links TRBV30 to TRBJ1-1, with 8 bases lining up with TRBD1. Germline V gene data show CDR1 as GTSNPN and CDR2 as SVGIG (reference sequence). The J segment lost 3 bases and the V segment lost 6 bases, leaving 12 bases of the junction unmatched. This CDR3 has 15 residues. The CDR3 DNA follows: TGTGCCTGTCCTATTCTGGGGACAGGAGACACTGAAGCTTTCTTT. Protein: CACPILGTGDTEAFF.

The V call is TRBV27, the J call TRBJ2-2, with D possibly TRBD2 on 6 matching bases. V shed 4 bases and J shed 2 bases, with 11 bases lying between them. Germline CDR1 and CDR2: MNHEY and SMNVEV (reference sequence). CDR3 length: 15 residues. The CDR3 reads CASSYRTINTGELFF. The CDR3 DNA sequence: TGTGCCAGCAGTTACAGGACTATCAACACCGGGGAGCTGTTTTTT.

CDR3: CATSRDAEPIRRLFF. The DNA for the CDR3 is TGTGCCACCAGCAGAGATGCGGAACCGATTAGGAGACTGTTTTTT. V is TRBV15 and J is TRBJ1-4; no definite D call. This CDR3 has 15 amino acids. In germline, CDR1 is LNHNV, CDR2 YYDKDF (reference sequence). Trimming cost V 0 bases and J 13 bases, with 18 bases left between them.

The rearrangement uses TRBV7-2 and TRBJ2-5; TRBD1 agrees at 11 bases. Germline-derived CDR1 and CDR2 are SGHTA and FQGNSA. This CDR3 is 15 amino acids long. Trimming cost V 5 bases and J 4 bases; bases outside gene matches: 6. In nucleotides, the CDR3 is TGTGCCAGCAGCACCGCCGGGACAGGGGGAGAGACCCAGTACTTC. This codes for CASSTAGTGGETQYF.

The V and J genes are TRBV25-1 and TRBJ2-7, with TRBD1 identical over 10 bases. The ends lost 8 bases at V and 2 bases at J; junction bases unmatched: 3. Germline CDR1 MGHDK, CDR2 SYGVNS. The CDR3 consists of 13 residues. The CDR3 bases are TGTGCCAGCGGACAGGGGGTAACCTACGAGCAGTACTTC. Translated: CASGQGVTYEQYF.

CDR3 amino acids: CASSPFGVEAFF. DNA of the CDR3: TGTGCCAGCAGCCCATTTGGGGTTGAAGCTTTCTTT. V and J are TRBV13 and TRBJ1-1; D not resolved. The CDR3 extends over 12 amino acids. V lost 5 bases and J lost 7, with 11 bases in between. Germline CDR1 and CDR2: PRHDT and FYEKMQ (reference sequence).

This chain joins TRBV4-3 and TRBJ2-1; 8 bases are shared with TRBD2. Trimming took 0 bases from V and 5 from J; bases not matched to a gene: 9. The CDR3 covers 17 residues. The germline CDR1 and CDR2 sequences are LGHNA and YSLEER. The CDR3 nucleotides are TGCGCCAGCAGCCAAGACCGTTTAGCGGGATTCCACAATGAGCAGTTCTTC. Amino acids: CASSQDRLAGFHNEQFF.

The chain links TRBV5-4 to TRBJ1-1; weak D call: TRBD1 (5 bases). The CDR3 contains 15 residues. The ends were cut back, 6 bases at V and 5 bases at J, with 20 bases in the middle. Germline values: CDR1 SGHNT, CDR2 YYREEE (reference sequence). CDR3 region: CASTRGSGGGTEAFF. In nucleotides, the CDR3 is TGTGCCAGCACCCGAGGTTCCGGGGGGGGGACTGAAGCTTTCTTT.

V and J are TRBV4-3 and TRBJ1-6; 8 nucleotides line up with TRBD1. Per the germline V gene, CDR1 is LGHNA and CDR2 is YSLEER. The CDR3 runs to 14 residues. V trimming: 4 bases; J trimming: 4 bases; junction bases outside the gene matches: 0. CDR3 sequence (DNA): TGCGCCAGCAGCCGACAGGGGTATAATTCACCCCTCCACTTT. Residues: CASSRQGYNSPLHF.

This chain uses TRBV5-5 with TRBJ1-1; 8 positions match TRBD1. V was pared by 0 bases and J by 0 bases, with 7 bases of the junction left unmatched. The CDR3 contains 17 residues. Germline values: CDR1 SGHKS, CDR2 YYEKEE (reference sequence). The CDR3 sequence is CASSLEGRGRMNTEAFF. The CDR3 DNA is TGTGCCAGCAGCTTGGAGGGCAGGGGGCGGATGAACACTGAAGCTTTCTTT.

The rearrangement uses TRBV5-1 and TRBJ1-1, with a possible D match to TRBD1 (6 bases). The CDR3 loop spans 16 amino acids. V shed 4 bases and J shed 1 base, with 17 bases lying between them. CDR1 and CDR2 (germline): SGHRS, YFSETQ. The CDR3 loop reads CASSTGTSDRNTEAFF. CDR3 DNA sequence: TGCGCCAGCAGCACAGGGACCAGTGACAGGAACACTGAAGCTTTCTTT.

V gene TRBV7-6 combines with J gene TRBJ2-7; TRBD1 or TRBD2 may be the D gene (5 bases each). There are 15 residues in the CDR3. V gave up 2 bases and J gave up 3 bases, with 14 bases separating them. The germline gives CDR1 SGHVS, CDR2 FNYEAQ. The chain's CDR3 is CASSLFQGPNYEQYF. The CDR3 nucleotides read TGTGCCAGCAGCTTATTTCAGGGACCCAACTACGAGCAGTACTTC.

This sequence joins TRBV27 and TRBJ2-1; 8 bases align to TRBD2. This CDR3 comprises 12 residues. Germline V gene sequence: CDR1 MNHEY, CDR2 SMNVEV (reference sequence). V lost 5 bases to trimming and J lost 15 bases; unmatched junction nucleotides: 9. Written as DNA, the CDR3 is TGTGCCAGCAGTCTAGGAGCGGGAGTAATGTTCTTC. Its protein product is CASSLGAGVMFF.

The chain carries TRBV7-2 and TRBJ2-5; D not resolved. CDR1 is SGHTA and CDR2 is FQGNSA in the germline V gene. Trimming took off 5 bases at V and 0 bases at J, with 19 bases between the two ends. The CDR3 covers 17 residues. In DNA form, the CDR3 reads TGTGCCAGCAGCCAACCCGCGGACCGATATTACCAAGAGACCCAGTACTTC. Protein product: CASSQPADRYYQETQYF.

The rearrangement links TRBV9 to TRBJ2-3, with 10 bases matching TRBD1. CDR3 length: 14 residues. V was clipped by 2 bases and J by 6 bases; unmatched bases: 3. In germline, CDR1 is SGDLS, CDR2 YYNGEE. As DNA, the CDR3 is TGTGCCAGCAGCGTGGGACAGGGGTTTGATACGCAGTATTTT. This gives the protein CASSVGQGFDTQYF.

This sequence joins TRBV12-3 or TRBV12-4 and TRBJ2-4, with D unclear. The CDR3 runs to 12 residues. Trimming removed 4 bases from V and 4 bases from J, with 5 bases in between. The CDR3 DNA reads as TGTGCCAGCAGTTCGCAGAAAAACATTCAGTACTTC. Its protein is CASSSQKNIQYF.

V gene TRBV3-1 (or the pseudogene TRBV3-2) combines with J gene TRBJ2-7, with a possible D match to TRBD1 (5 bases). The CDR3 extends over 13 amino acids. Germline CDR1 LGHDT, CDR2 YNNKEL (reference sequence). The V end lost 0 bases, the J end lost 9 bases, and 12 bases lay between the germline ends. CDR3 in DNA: TGTGCCAGCAGCCAAGATCGCTCAGGGTTGCAGTACTTC. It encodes CASSQDRSGLQYF.

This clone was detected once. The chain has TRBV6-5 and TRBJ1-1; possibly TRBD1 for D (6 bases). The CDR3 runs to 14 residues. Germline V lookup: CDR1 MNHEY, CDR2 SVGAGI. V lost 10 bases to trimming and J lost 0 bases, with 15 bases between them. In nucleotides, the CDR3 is TGTGCCACCTCAAGCGGGGACATGAACACTGAAGCTTTCTTT. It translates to CATSSGDMNTEAFF.

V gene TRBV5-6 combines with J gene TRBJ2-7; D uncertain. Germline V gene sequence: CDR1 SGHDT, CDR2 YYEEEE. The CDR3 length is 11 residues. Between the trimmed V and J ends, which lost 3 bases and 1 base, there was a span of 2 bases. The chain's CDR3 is CASSYSYEQYF. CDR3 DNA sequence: TGTGCCAGCAGCTATTCCTACGAGCAGTACTTC.

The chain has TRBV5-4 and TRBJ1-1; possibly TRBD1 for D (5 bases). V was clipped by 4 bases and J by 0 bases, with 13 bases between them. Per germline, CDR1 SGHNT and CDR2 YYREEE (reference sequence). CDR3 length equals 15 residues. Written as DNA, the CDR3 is TGTGCCAGCAGCGCACCGGGACGGATGAACACTGAAGCTTTCTTT. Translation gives CASSAPGRMNTEAFF.

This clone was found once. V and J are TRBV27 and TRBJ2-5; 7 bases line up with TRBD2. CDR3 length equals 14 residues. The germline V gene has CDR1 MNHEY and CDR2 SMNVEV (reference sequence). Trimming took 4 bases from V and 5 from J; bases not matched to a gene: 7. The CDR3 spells CASSSGLLPETQYF. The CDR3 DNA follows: TGTGCCAGCAGTTCGGGACTACTCCCGGAGACCCAGTACTTC.

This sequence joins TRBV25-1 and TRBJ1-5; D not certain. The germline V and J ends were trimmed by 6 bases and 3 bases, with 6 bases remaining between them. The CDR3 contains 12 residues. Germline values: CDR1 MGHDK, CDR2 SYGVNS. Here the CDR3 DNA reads TGTGCCAGCAGCGAGGCCAATCAGCCCCAGCATTTT. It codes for CASSEANQPQHF.